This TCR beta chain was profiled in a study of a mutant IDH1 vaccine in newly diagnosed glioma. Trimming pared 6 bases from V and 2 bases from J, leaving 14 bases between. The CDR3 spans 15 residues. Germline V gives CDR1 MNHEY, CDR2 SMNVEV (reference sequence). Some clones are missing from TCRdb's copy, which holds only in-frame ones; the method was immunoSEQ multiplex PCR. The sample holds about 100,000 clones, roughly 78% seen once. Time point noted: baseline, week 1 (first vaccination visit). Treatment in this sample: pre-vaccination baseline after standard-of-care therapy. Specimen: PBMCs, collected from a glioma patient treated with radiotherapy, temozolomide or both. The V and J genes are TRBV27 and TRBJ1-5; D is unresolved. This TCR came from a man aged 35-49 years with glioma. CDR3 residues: CASRLSGGRNQPQHF. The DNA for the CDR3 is TGTGCCAGCAGACTCTCGGGAGGCCGCAATCAGCCCCAGCATTTT.